Listed here are 17 T cell receptor beta chains from one sample, sequenced in a study of blood T cells in healthy people across ages. Sample-barcoded 5' priming and a J-beta primer mix drove a second PCR of 7 to 11 cycles. TCRdb reanalysed the 5' RACE reads using MiXCR and keeps one entry per CDR3 protein. The sample records hundreds of thousands of distinct CDR3 sequences, roughly 50% being singletons. The sample consisted of blood. Every receptor here comes from a man of 80 years or more in good health.

This chain uses TRBV5-1 with TRBJ1-6; 7 bases are a match to TRBD1. The V gene end was trimmed by 4 bases and the J gene end by 7 bases; junction bases not matched to a gene: 5. The CDR3 has 14 residues. The V gene's germline CDR1 is SGHRS and CDR2 YFSETQ. In DNA form, the CDR3 reads TGCGCCAGCAGCGTGGGGACAGCGAATTCACCCCTCCACTTT. This translates into CASSVGTANSPLHF.

The V and J genes are TRBV20-1 and TRBJ2-5; TRBD2 agrees at 9 bases. Unmatched junction bases numbered 22, after V lost 6 bases and J lost 11 bases. Germline lookup yields CDR1 DFQATT and CDR2 SNEGSKA (reference sequence). The CDR3 has 16 residues. The CDR3 sequence: CSAPSVRWSGRNEQYF. The CDR3 coding sequence is TGCAGTGCGCCTTCAGTCAGGTGGAGCGGGAGGAATGAGCAGTACTTC.

This clonotype appeared once. The chain uses TRBV24-1 and TRBJ2-1, with 10 bases fitting TRBD1. V lost 5 bases and J lost 11; bases outside the gene matches: 8. The germline V gene has CDR1 KGHDR and CDR2 SFDVKD. The CDR3 consists of 14 residues. The CDR3 coding sequence is TGTGCCACCAGTGGTAGCCGGGACAGGGGAAAGCAGTTCTTC. Its protein product is CATSGSRDRGKQFF.

This chain connects TRBV12-3 or TRBV12-4 to TRBJ1-5, with D unresolved. The CDR3 is 12 residues long. Trimming pared 6 bases from V and 7 bases from J, leaving 10 bases between. CDR3 loop: CASSRVGQPQHF. As DNA, the CDR3 is TGTGCCAGCAGCCGAGTGGGACAGCCCCAGCATTTT.

The rearrangement links TRBV2 to TRBJ2-4; D is possibly TRBD1 (7 bases). This CDR3 spans 12 amino acids. Trimming cost V 8 bases and J 15 bases, with 20 bases left between them. Germline-derived CDR1 and CDR2 are SNHLY and FYNNEI. Here the CDR3 reads CASYRGWEERYF. The CDR3 region has the DNA TGTGCCAGCTACAGGGGTTGGGAGGAGCGGTACTTC.

The chain recombines TRBV7-9 with TRBJ2-5; 8 bases align to TRBD2. V lost 4 bases and J lost 0; bases outside the gene matches: 10. CDR1 is SEHNR and CDR2 is FQNEAQ in the germline V gene (reference sequence). This CDR3 has 17 residues. In DNA form, the CDR3 reads TGTGCCAGCAGCTACTCAGTGCAGCGGGAGTACCAAGAGACCCAGTACTTC. Translated, it gives CASSYSVQREYQETQYF.

The chain couples TRBV28 to TRBJ2-5, with TRBD1 matching over 7 bases. The CDR3 runs 16 residues. Unmatched junction bases numbered 8, after V lost 4 bases and J lost 0 bases. CDR1 MDHEN and CDR2 SYDVKM come from the germline V gene. Here the CDR3 DNA reads TGTGCCAGCAGTTCAACTGGGACAGTACACCAAGAGACCCAGTACTTC. It codes for CASSSTGTVHQETQYF.

The V call is TRBV12-5, the J call TRBJ1-1; 8 positions agree with TRBD1. The J segment lost 5 bases and the V segment lost 2 bases, leaving 7 bases of the junction unmatched. CDR1 is LGHNT and CDR2 is FRNRAP in the germline V gene. This CDR3 has 15 amino acids. Here the CDR3 DNA reads TGTGCTAGTGGTTTGTACAGGGGGAGTTGGACTGAAGCTTTCTTT. Its protein product is CASGLYRGSWTEAFF.

This clonotype has only a few counts. J is TRBJ2-1 and V is TRBV3-1; TRBD2 agrees at 9 bases. The V segment lost 3 bases and the J segment 6 bases; nucleotides outside the gene matches: 0. The CDR3 is made up of 13 amino acids. Germline V CDR1 and CDR2: LGHDT, YNNKEL (reference sequence). CDR3 bases: TGTGCCAGCAGCCAGACTAGCGGCAATGAGCAGTTCTTC. Translated, it gives CASSQTSGNEQFF.

This clonotype has more than one count but fewer than ten. V gene TRBV24-1 combines with J gene TRBJ2-5, with 9 bases lining up with TRBD1. The CDR3 totals 15 residues. In germline, CDR1 is KGHDR, CDR2 SFDVKD. V lost 4 bases to trimming and J lost 3 bases; unmatched junction nucleotides: 5. The CDR3 protein is CATSEPGQGKETQYF. The DNA of the CDR3 is TGTGCCACCAGTGAGCCGGGACAGGGAAAAGAGACCCAGTACTTC.

This clonotype was recorded many times. This chain joins TRBV20-1 and TRBJ1-5; TRBD1 matches 10 bases. Germline V gene lookup returns CDR1 DFQATT and CDR2 SNEGSKA (reference sequence). The CDR3 is 15 amino acids. Germline trimming cut 5 bases from V and 6 bases from J; bases unmatched to any gene: 10. In DNA form, the CDR3 reads TGCAGTGCTGGGGTGGGACAGGGGTCCAGTCAGCCCCAGCATTTT. Encoded protein: CSAGVGQGSSQPQHF.

This clonotype was counted ten times or more. The rearrangement joins TRBV29-1 to TRBJ2-4; 11 bases are shared with TRBD1. This CDR3 contains 14 residues. Germline V CDR1 and CDR2: SQVTM, ANQGSEA. Trimming at V came to 1 base and at J to 6 bases, leaving 2 bases not matched to a gene. CDR3 nucleotides: TGCAGCGTTGAAGGGGGGACAGGGGGAAACATTCAGTACTTC. This gives the protein CSVEGGTGGNIQYF.

The chain uses TRBV20-1 and TRBJ2-7, with 8 nucleotides matching TRBD2. V gave up 0 bases and J gave up 6 bases; unmatched junction bases: 7. The CDR3 consists of 14 residues. In germline, CDR1 is DFQATT, CDR2 SNEGSKA (reference sequence). Here the CDR3 DNA reads TGCAGTGCTAGAGACCCAGCGGGAGACCTCGAGCAGTACTTC. This encodes CSARDPAGDLEQYF.

The chain carries TRBV9 and TRBJ2-4; 8 bases agree with TRBD2. The closer fit of TRBJ2-7 to the DNA end suggests the J call may be wrong. Per the germline V gene, CDR1 is SGDLS and CDR2 is YYNGEE. The CDR3 has 15 residues. The CDR3 region is CASSVGGSGTYEQYF. CDR3 in DNA: TGTGCCAGCAGCGTAGGCGGTAGCGGGACCTACGAGCAGTACTTC.

This clonotype appeared a few times. The rearrangement uses TRBV20-1 and TRBJ2-2; no clear D gene. CDR3 size: 13 residues. V lost 1 base and J lost 0, with 3 bases in between. Germline V CDR1 and CDR2: DFQATT, SNEGSKA (reference sequence). Here the CDR3 reads CSARGANTGELFF. CDR3 DNA sequence: TGCAGTGCTAGAGGGGCGAACACCGGGGAGCTGTTTTTT.

The chain is built from TRBV28 and TRBJ2-1; D is perhaps TRBD2 (6 bases). Germline V CDR1 and CDR2: MDHEN, SYDVKM. This CDR3 is built from 19 residues. Trimming took off 3 bases at V and 2 bases at J, with 23 bases between the two ends. DNA of the CDR3: TGTGCCAGCAGTTTCCCCTCCCAGCGGGTGGAAAAAACCTACAATGAGCAGTTCTTC. It codes for CASSFPSQRVEKTYNEQFF.

The chain joins TRBV7-3 to TRBJ2-1; D may be TRBD2 (6 bases). The J call could be wrong; TRBJ2-7 is a better fit for the DNA end. The germline V gene has CDR1 SGHTA and CDR2 FQGTGA. The CDR3 loop spans 14 amino acids. Here the CDR3 reads CASSQRVSYNEQYF. The CDR3 DNA reads TGTGCCAGCAGCCAGCGGGTCTCCTACAATGAGCAGTACTTC.